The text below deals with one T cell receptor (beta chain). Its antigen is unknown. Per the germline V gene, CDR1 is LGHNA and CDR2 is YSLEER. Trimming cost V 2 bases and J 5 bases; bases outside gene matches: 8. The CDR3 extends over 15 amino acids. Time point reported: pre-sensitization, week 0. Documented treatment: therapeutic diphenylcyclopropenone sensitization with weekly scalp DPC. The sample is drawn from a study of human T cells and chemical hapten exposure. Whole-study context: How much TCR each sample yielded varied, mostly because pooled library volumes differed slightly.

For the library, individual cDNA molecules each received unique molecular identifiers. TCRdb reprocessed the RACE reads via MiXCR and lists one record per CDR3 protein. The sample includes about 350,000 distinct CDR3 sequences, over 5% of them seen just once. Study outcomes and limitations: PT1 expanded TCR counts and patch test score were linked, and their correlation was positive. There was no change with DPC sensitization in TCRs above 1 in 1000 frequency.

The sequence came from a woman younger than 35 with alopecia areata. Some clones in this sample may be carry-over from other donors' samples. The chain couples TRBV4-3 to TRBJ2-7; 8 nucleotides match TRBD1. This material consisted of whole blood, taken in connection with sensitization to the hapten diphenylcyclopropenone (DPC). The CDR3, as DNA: TGCGCCAGCAGCCAATGGTCCAGGGGGCCCCACGAGCAGTACTTC. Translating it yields CASSQWSRGPHEQYF.